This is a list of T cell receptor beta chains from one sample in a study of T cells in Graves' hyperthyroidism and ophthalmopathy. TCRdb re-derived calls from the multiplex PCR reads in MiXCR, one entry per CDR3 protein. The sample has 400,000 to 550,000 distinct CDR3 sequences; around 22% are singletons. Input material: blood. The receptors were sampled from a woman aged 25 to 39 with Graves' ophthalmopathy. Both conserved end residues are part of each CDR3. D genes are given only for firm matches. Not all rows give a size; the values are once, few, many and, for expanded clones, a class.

DNA: TGTGCCAGCAACGAAAACAGGGCTCAGCCCCAGCATTTT; CDR3: CASNENRAQPQHF; V: TRBV27; size: many; D: NA; J: TRBJ1-5
DNA: TGTGCCAGCAGATCGACTAGCGGGAGTCGTTACGAGCAGTACTTC; CDR3: CASRSTSGSRYEQYF; V: TRBV7-2; size: few; D: TRBD2; J: TRBJ2-7
DNA: TGTGCCAGCAGTAGTAGCGGATATGCCTACGAGCAGTACTTC; CDR3: CASSSSGYAYEQYF; V: TRBV6-1; size: NA; D: NA; J: TRBJ2-7
DNA: TGCAGTGCTAGAGATTTAAGTCAGGGGGTTGCCTACGAGCAGTACTTC; CDR3: CSARDLSQGVAYEQYF; V: TRBV20-1; size: many; D: TRBD1; J: TRBJ2-7
DNA: TGTGCCAGCATCCGGCTAGCGGGAGGGCCGGGGGAGACCCAGTACTTC; CDR3: CASIRLAGGPGETQYF; V: TRBV27; size: NA; D: TRBD2; J: TRBJ2-5
DNA: TGTGCCAGCAGCTTAACTAGCGGGGGGACGGCCGGGGAGCTGTTTTTT; CDR3: CASSLTSGGTAGELFF; V: TRBV7-3; size: many; D: TRBD2; J: TRBJ2-2
DNA: TGTGCCAGCAGTCTAAGGACAGGCCTAGAGACCCAGTACTTC; CDR3: CASSLRTGLETQYF; V: TRBV14; size: many; D: TRBD1; J: TRBJ2-5
DNA: TGTGCCAGCAGCTTGGACAGCCTCAGGGACGAGCAGTACTTC; CDR3: CASSLDSLRDEQYF; V: TRBV5-6; size: NA; D: NA; J: TRBJ2-7
DNA: TGCGCCAGCAGTGATCCTAGCGAGGCCCCCTACGAGCAGTACTTC; CDR3: CASSDPSEAPYEQYF; V: TRBV10-2; size: once; D: NA; J: TRBJ2-7
DNA: TGTGCCAGTGGAATAGCAGATTTTTACAATGAGCAGTTCTTC; CDR3: CASGIADFYNEQFF; V: TRBV27; size: NA; D: NA; J: TRBJ2-1
DNA: TGTGCCAGCAGCCTGAACAGGGATCCGTCCTACGAGCAGTACTTC; CDR3: CASSLNRDPSYEQYF; V: TRBV7-8; size: many; D: NA; J: TRBJ2-7
DNA: TGTGCCAGCAGAGCCGCAGCAGGGATCGAGACCCAGTACTTC; CDR3: CASRAAAGIETQYF; V: TRBV27; size: NA; D: NA; J: TRBJ2-5
DNA: TGTGCCAGCAGCGGTAGGACAGGGGAAAACTATGGCTACACCTTC; CDR3: CASSGRTGENYGYTF; V: TRBV6-1; size: many; D: TRBD1; J: TRBJ1-2
DNA: TGTGCCAGCAGACCGGGACAGGATAACTATGGCTACACCTTC; CDR3: CASRPGQDNYGYTF; V: TRBV6-1; size: many; D: TRBD1; J: TRBJ1-2
DNA: TGTGCCAGCAGCCCCGGATGGGACGAGGGCCGAGAGACCCAGTACTTC; CDR3: CASSPGWDEGRETQYF; V: TRBV7-6; size: NA; D: NA; J: TRBJ2-5
DNA: TGCAGCGTTGAAAGGGGATTTGGCTACGAGCAGTACTTC; CDR3: CSVERGFGYEQYF; V: TRBV29-1; size: many; D: NA; J: TRBJ2-7
DNA: TGTGCCATCAGTTCAGGGGAGGGGAACACTGAAGCTTTCTTT; CDR3: CAISSGEGNTEAFF; V: TRBV10-3; size: few; D: NA; J: TRBJ1-1
DNA: TGTGCCAGCAGCTTCAGGGACACCTGGTCCTACGAGCAGTACTTC; CDR3: CASSFRDTWSYEQYF; V: TRBV7-9; size: many; D: NA; J: TRBJ2-7
DNA: TGTGCCAGCAGTGAAGCAGATACGCAGTATTTT; CDR3: CASSEADTQYF; V: TRBV6-1; size: NA; D: NA; J: TRBJ2-3
DNA: TGTGCCAGCAGCCCGTGGCTAGCGGGAGTCACCGGGGAGCTGTTTTTT; CDR3: CASSPWLAGVTGELFF; V: TRBV11-2; size: many; D: TRBD2; J: TRBJ2-2
DNA: TGTGCCAGTAGTATAGCGGGAATGAACACTGAAGCTTTCTTT; CDR3: CASSIAGMNTEAFF; V: TRBV19; size: many; D: NA; J: TRBJ1-1
DNA: TGCAGTGCTAGAGATCACCGAGGGGGGCTACAAGAGACCCAGTACTTC; CDR3: CSARDHRGGLQETQYF; V: TRBV20-1; size: many; D: NA; J: TRBJ2-5
DNA: TGCAGTGCTAGCGGACTGATGAACACTGAAGCTTTCTTT; CDR3: CSASGLMNTEAFF; V: TRBV20-1; size: many; D: NA; J: TRBJ1-1
DNA: TGTGCCTCCCAGGGATCTGAGACCCAGTACTTC; CDR3: CASQGSETQYF; V: TRBV30; size: NA; D: NA; J: TRBJ2-5
DNA: TGTGCCTGGAGTGGACAACCCTACGAGCAGTACTTC; CDR3: CAWSGQPYEQYF; V: TRBV30; size: many; D: NA; J: TRBJ2-7
DNA: TGTGCCAGCGGTAAGCAGGAGCACAACTATGGCTACACCTTC; CDR3: CASGKQEHNYGYTF; V: TRBV7-2; size: many; D: NA; J: TRBJ1-2
DNA: TGCGCCAGCAGCTTGGGGTCTAGCAATGGGCCAGATACGCAGTATTTT; CDR3: CASSLGSSNGPDTQYF; V: TRBV5-1; size: NA; D: NA; J: TRBJ2-3
DNA: TGTGCCACCAGCGGCCGGGACGGAAACTACGAGCAGTACTTC; CDR3: CATSGRDGNYEQYF; V: TRBV15; size: NA; D: NA; J: TRBJ2-7
DNA: TGTGCCATCAAGAAGGGGGAGGGCACCGGGGAGCTGTTTTTT; CDR3: CAIKKGEGTGELFF; V: TRBV10-3; size: few; D: NA; J: TRBJ2-2
DNA: TGTGCCAGCAGCGTGGGGGACAGCACGAACACCGGGGAGCTGTTTTTT; CDR3: CASSVGDSTNTGELFF; V: TRBV9; size: NA; D: TRBD1; J: TRBJ2-2
DNA: TGCAGTGCTAGAGACCCTAGCGGGGGCCGCTACGAGCAGTACTTC; CDR3: CSARDPSGGRYEQYF; V: TRBV20-1; size: NA; D: TRBD2; J: TRBJ2-7
DNA: TGTGCCAGCGAGGATAGCGGGGGGGCTTCGGAGACCCAGTACTTC; CDR3: CASEDSGGASETQYF; V: TRBV7-8; size: many; D: TRBD2; J: TRBJ2-5
DNA: TGTGCCAGTATAGGGGGGGCAGGGACTGAAGCTTTCTTT; CDR3: CASIGGAGTEAFF; V: TRBV19; size: NA; D: NA; J: TRBJ1-1
DNA: TGTGCCAGCAGTTACCGGGGACTAGCTACTTACGAGCAGTACTTC; CDR3: CASSYRGLATYEQYF; V: TRBV12-3/TRBV12-4; size: many; D: TRBD2; J: TRBJ2-7
DNA: TGTGCCAGCAGCGTGCTAACAGGGGGACTCGGAAACACCATATATTTT; CDR3: CASSVLTGGLGNTIYF; V: TRBV16; size: many; D: TRBD1; J: TRBJ1-3
DNA: TGTGCCAGCAGTTCTGAAGTGCTCAATCAGCCCCAGCATTTT; CDR3: CASSSEVLNQPQHF; V: TRBV6-5; size: many; D: NA; J: TRBJ1-5
DNA: TGTGCCAGCAGTGAGAAGCTGGAGTTCACTGAAGCTTTCTTT; CDR3: CASSEKLEFTEAFF; V: TRBV6-1; size: NA; D: NA; J: TRBJ1-1
DNA: TGCGCCAGCAGCCATCCCGGACAGGGGGCGTCTGGCTACACCTTC; CDR3: CASSHPGQGASGYTF; V: TRBV4-1; size: many; D: TRBD1; J: TRBJ1-2
DNA: TGCAGCGTTTCACAAACGGGACCTGTGGGCTACACCTTC; CDR3: CSVSQTGPVGYTF; V: TRBV29-1; size: many; D: NA; J: TRBJ1-2
DNA: TGTGCCAGCAGCTTTCCGACTACCCAAGAGACCCAGTACTTC; CDR3: CASSFPTTQETQYF; V: TRBV5-6; size: many; D: NA; J: TRBJ2-5
DNA: TGTGCCAGCAGTTTCCGGGACAGGGAATACTATGGCTACACCTTC; CDR3: CASSFRDREYYGYTF; V: TRBV28; size: NA; D: TRBD1; J: TRBJ1-2
DNA: TGCGCCAGCAGCCAAGTCCCTGAGACCCTGAACGCTGAAGCTTTCTTT; CDR3: CASSQVPETLNAEAFF; V: TRBV4-1; size: many; D: NA; J: TRBJ1-1
DNA: TGTGCCAGCAGCCCTAGGACAGGGGGAAGAAACACTGAAGCTTTCTTT; CDR3: CASSPRTGGRNTEAFF; V: TRBV11-1; size: once; D: TRBD1; J: TRBJ1-1
DNA: TGCGCCAGCAGCCAAGAACTAGCGGGGGTTTCCTCCTACGAGCAGTACTTC; CDR3: CASSQELAGVSSYEQYF; V: TRBV4-3; size: once; D: TRBD2; J: TRBJ2-7
DNA: TGTGCCAGCAGTTTAGTCCTTGGGCAGTACCAAGAGACCGGGTACTTC; CDR3: CASSLVLGQYQETGYF; V: TRBV12-3/TRBV12-4; size: once; D: NA; J: TRBJ2-5
DNA: TGTGCCAGCAGTTTAGGCGGGACCACAGGGCTTGGTGGAAACACCATATATTTT; CDR3: CASSLGGTTGLGGNTIYF; V: TRBV12-3/TRBV12-4; size: NA; D: NA; J: TRBJ1-3
DNA: TGTGCCAGCACCAGCTCGGACAGCCTCTACGAGCAGTACTTC; CDR3: CASTSSDSLYEQYF; V: TRBV27; size: many; D: NA; J: TRBJ2-7